This T cell receptor (beta chain) was identified during a study of spatial heterogeneity in lung cancer. With 2 bases removed from V and 7 bases from J, the gap between germline ends came to 15 bases. Germline V gene data show CDR1 as MNHEY and CDR2 as SVGEGT. The CDR3 totals 16 residues. Using its own MiXCR run on the 5' RACE reads, TCRdb lists one record per CDR3 protein. The table lists 15,000 to 20,000 distinct CDR3 sequences, about a fifth of them singletons. Findings and limits, study-wide: Resection blood, more than follow-up blood, showed ubiquitous expanded tumor TCRs.

The time point here: sample taken at primary tumor resection. In each case, whole RNA from tumor, nontumor lung or frozen PBMC was sequenced unsorted. Concerning this clonotype itself: Antigen unknown.

J is TRBJ1-6 and V is TRBV6-2 or TRBV6-3; D is perhaps TRBD1 (5 bases). This specimen was PBMCs, taken at surgery. The source is a female donor with early-stage non-small cell lung cancer. CDR3 protein: CASSYTPARQNSPLHF. Here the CDR3 DNA reads TGTGCCAGCAGTTACACCCCAGCTCGACAGAATTCACCCCTCCACTTT.